The next 21 T cell receptor beta chains were all read from a single sample in a study of T-cell reconstitution after alpha-beta-depleted transplantation in children. For TCRbeta, the library was prepared with unique molecular identifiers. TCRdb called the PCR reads again in MiXCR, with one record for every CDR3 protein. The sample includes roughly 250,000 distinct CDR3 sequences, less than 9% of them seen just once. Sample: PBMCs, mostly from graft donor cells, taken 180 days after TCRalphabeta/CD19-depleted stem cell transplant. The source of these receptors is a male patient younger than 18 who had a stem cell transplant for acute lymphoblastic leukemia, so the T cells may come from the graft donor.

The CDR3 here is CASSHPGDPLDTNTGELFF. The CDR3, as DNA: TGTGCCAGCAGCCACCCCGGGGATCCCCTGGACACGAACACCGGGGAGCTGTTTTTT. The chain recombines TRBV4-2 with TRBJ2-2; D possibly matches TRBD1 or TRBD2 (5 bases each). The CDR3 is 19 residues long. Per the germline V gene, CDR1 is LGHNA and CDR2 is YNFKEQ. V lost 3 bases to trimming and J lost 0 bases, with 20 bases between them.

This clonotype was seen repeatedly, ten times or more. The gene calls are TRBV3-1 and TRBJ2-1, with a tentative D call TRBD2 (6 bases). V was cut by 0 bases and J by 0 bases, with 9 bases left in between. The CDR3 contains 16 residues. Per germline, CDR1 LGHDT and CDR2 YNNKEL (reference sequence). This chain's CDR3 is CASSQERGLSYNEQFF. DNA for the CDR3: TGTGCCAGCAGCCAAGAGCGGGGCCTCTCCTACAATGAGCAGTTCTTC.

Ten or more counts support this clonotype. This chain joins TRBV18 and TRBJ1-1; D remains unclear. CDR1 is KGHSH, CDR2 LQKENI, per germline. Trimming cost V 8 bases and J 4 bases, with 8 bases left between them. This CDR3 is 11 amino acids long. CDR3: CASSPGTEAFF. In nucleotides, the CDR3 is TGTGCCAGCAGCCCAGGCACTGAAGCTTTCTTT.

V is TRBV6-1 and J is TRBJ2-7; 11 bases fit TRBD1. This CDR3 has 16 amino acids. The ends lost 5 bases at V and 9 bases at J; junction bases unmatched: 15. Germline V gives CDR1 MNHNS, CDR2 SASEGT. CDR3 protein: CASSPGQGAWKSGQYF. The CDR3 DNA reads TGTGCCAGCAGTCCTGGACAGGGGGCTTGGAAATCGGGGCAGTACTTC.

This clonotype was detected ten times or more. This chain connects TRBV3-1 to TRBJ2-5, with 8 bases lining up with TRBD2. The CDR3 runs 14 residues. CDR1 and CDR2 (germline): LGHDT, YNNKEL (reference sequence). V dropped 8 bases and J dropped 2; count of bases not matched to a gene: 7. CDR3 sequence reads: CASGLAGSQETQYF. In DNA, the CDR3 is TGTGCCAGCGGATTAGCGGGGAGTCAAGAGACCCAGTACTTC.

This clonotype occurred many times. The CDR3 region is CASSLSGGFRETQYF. CDR3 in DNA: TGTGCCAGCAGCTTATCGGGGGGCTTTCGGGAGACCCAGTACTTC. The gene calls are TRBV7-6 and TRBJ2-5; TRBD2 might be the D (7 bases). The CDR3 is 15 residues long. Trimming left V 2 bases short and J 5 bases short, with 15 bases between. Germline CDR1 is SGHVS and CDR2 is FNYEAQ.

This clonotype was observed a handful of times. This rearrangement joins TRBV20-1 to TRBJ1-1, with 7 nucleotides matching TRBD1. The CDR3 is 15 residues long. The J segment lost 2 bases and the V segment lost 5 bases, leaving 11 bases of the junction unmatched. Germline loops: CDR1 DFQATT, CDR2 SNEGSKA (reference sequence). The CDR3 nucleotides are TGCAGTGCTCCGAGCCACAGGGGTGGTAACACTGAAGCTTTCTTT. This gives the protein CSAPSHRGGNTEAFF.

This chain connects TRBV5-5 to TRBJ1-1, with no clear D. Per the germline V gene, CDR1 is SGHKS and CDR2 is YYEKEE (reference sequence). The germline V and J ends were trimmed by 2 bases and 1 base, with 12 bases remaining between them. This CDR3 is built from 15 residues. The CDR3 DNA follows: TGTGCCAGCAGCTTATTGCGGGTAGGGAACACTGAAGCTTTCTTT. As protein: CASSLLRVGNTEAFF.

There are many counts of this clonotype. The V and J genes are TRBV2 and TRBJ2-3; a weak D match, TRBD1 (6 bases). Germline V CDR1 and CDR2: SNHLY, FYNNEI. This CDR3 is built from 17 residues. Between the trimmed V and J ends, which lost 4 bases and 1 base, there was a span of 18 bases. The CDR3 is CASSAPWGRSGTDTQYF. CDR3 sequence (DNA): TGTGCCAGCAGTGCACCCTGGGGGCGGAGCGGCACAGATACGCAGTATTTT.

This clonotype was detected many times. The CDR3 DNA is TGCGCCAGCAGCCCTCCGGGACTAGCGAACACCGGGGAGCTGTTTTTT. Amino acids: CASSPPGLANTGELFF. The chain couples TRBV4-1 to TRBJ2-2, with TRBD2 identical over 8 bases. The V segment lost 4 bases and the J segment 0 bases; nucleotides outside the gene matches: 4. The CDR3 has 16 residues. Germline loops: CDR1 MGHRA, CDR2 YSYEKL.

This clonotype was counted many times. This chain links TRBV12-3 or TRBV12-4 with TRBJ1-5, with TRBD1 as a possible D gene (6 bases). The germline V and J ends were trimmed by 5 bases and 0 bases, with 20 bases remaining between them. The CDR3 runs to 18 residues. The CDR3 protein is CASSRNRLQGSSNQPQHF. The CDR3 nucleotides read TGTGCCAGCAGTCGTAATCGTTTACAGGGATCTAGCAATCAGCCCCAGCATTTT.

This clonotype came up many times. The chain's CDR3 is CASSFRQGGSIRETQYF. DNA for the CDR3: TGTGCCAGCAGCTTCCGGCAGGGGGGGTCCATCCGAGAGACCCAGTACTTC. The rearrangement links TRBV7-2 to TRBJ2-5; D tentatively reads TRBD1 or TRBD2 (7 bases each). Trimming shortened V by 3 bases and J by 4 bases, and 21 bases separated the two germline ends. Germline V gives CDR1 SGHTA, CDR2 FQGNSA. The CDR3 spans 17 residues.

This clonotype came up many times. V usage is TRBV18 and J usage is TRBJ2-7; D possibly corresponds to TRBD2 (6 bases). Germline V gene lookup returns CDR1 KGHSH and CDR2 LQKENI. V lost 3 bases and J 0 bases, leaving 12 bases between the germline ends. This CDR3 spans 15 amino acids. CDR3 region: CASSPIGGSSYEQYF. For the CDR3, the DNA is TGTGCCAGCTCACCGATCGGGGGTAGCTCCTACGAGCAGTACTTC.

This clonotype was found many times. The rearrangement links TRBV11-3 to TRBJ2-7; TRBD2 matches 8 bases. V shed 8 bases and J 4 bases; nucleotides not matched to a gene: 16. The CDR3 runs 16 residues. The germline CDR1 and CDR2 sequences are SGHNT and YENEEA. The CDR3 is CASDRRVGRGIYEQYF. The DNA of the CDR3 is TGTGCCAGCGACAGGCGCGTCGGGAGGGGAATATACGAGCAGTACTTC. The variable domain in full, completed from reference TRBV11-3 and TRBJ2-7, reads EAGVVQSPRYKIIEKKQPVAFWCNPISGHNTLYWYLQNLGQGPELLIRYENEEAVDDSQLPKDRFSAERLKGVDSTLKIQPAELGDSAVYLCASDRRVGRGIYEQYFGPGTRLTVT.

At least ten counts were recorded for this clonotype. This chain connects TRBV6-1 to TRBJ1-2; 7 bases align to TRBD1. Per germline, CDR1 MNHNS and CDR2 SASEGT. The J segment lost 4 bases and the V segment lost 5 bases, leaving 7 bases of the junction unmatched. This CDR3 spans 14 amino acids. For the CDR3, the DNA is TGTGCCAGCAGTAAACAGGGGCCCCCCTATGGCTACACCTTC. Residues: CASSKQGPPYGYTF.

This clonotype was recorded many times. The chain is built from TRBV29-1 and TRBJ2-7, with 8 bases that match TRBD2. Per the germline V gene, CDR1 is SQVTM and CDR2 is ANQGSEA. Unmatched junction bases numbered 5, after V lost 5 bases and J lost 5 bases. The CDR3 contains 12 residues. The CDR3 DNA sequence: TGCAGCGTTCGGGGACTAGAGCACGAGCAGTACTTC. Residues: CSVRGLEHEQYF.

This clonotype occurred many times. The chain is built from TRBV12-3 or TRBV12-4 and TRBJ2-7; 11 bases line up with TRBD2. The CDR3 has 16 amino acids. Losses at the gene ends were 6 bases for V and 5 bases for J; bases not matched to a gene: 12. Here the CDR3 DNA reads TGTGCCAGCAGCCTATCCCCGGGACTAGCGGTCCACGAGCAGTACTTC. The encoded protein is CASSLSPGLAVHEQYF.

This clonotype showed up many times. This chain connects TRBV11-2 to TRBJ2-1; D unresolved. With 5 bases removed from V and 4 bases from J, the gap between germline ends came to 9 bases. The germline CDR1 and CDR2 sequences are SGHAT and FQNNGV. The length of the CDR3 is 13 residues. The CDR3 loop reads CASSRPGYNEQFF. CDR3 DNA sequence: TGTGCCAGCAGCCGCCCGGGTTACAATGAGCAGTTCTTC.

Concerning this clonotype itself: This sequence may be a read error, since a much larger clone differs from it by one base. CDR3 nucleotide sequence: TGTGCCAGCAGCCAGGTTGCCGGGGGCCAAGAGAGCCAGTACTTC. Residues: CASSQVAGGQESQYF. This chain joins TRBV4-2 and TRBJ2-5; D assignment may be TRBD1 or TRBD2 (6 bases each). The CDR3 consists of 15 residues. Germline V gene lookup returns CDR1 LGHNA and CDR2 YNFKEQ.

In its sample, this clonotype was seen many times. The chain links TRBV12-3 or TRBV12-4 to TRBJ1-6; the D gene is possibly TRBD1 (5 bases). Trimming shortened V by 4 bases and J by 1 base, and 17 bases separated the two germline ends. The CDR3 consists of 18 residues. The CDR3 here is CASSSIRAARSYNSPLHF. The DNA of the CDR3 is TGTGCCAGCAGTTCCATCAGGGCCGCAAGATCCTATAATTCACCCCTCCACTTT.

The table lists this clonotype with many counts. The chain has TRBV29-1 and TRBJ1-2, with TRBD1 identical over 7 bases. Trimming cost V 6 bases and J 7 bases; bases outside gene matches: 5. The CDR3 sequence is 11 residues long. Germline CDR1 is SQVTM and CDR2 is ANQGSEA. As DNA, the CDR3 is TGCAGCGTGACAGGGAGGGGTGGCTACACCTTC. Its translation: CSVTGRGGYTF.